The 31 T cell receptor beta chains listed next were all sequenced from one sample in a study of blood T cell repertoires in COVID-19. Only in-frame clones appear in the TCRdb table, and some are missing; sequencing was by immunoSEQ multiplex PCR. The table includes over 120,000 clones, 86% detected once. The sample consisted of PBMCs or T cells enriched from blood (not recorded which). The receptor source for this set is a man aged 50-59 years who had recovered from COVID-19.

The CDR3 spells CASSLGDRDSETQYF. The CDR3 DNA reads TGTGCCAGCAGCTTGGGGGACAGGGATTCGGAGACCCAGTACTTC. This chain connects TRBV5-4 to TRBJ2-5, with 9 bases fitting TRBD1. With 0 bases clipped from V and 5 bases from J, the junction kept 5 bases outside the gene matches. Germline-derived CDR1 and CDR2 are SGHNT and YYREEE (reference sequence). This CDR3 has 15 amino acids.

The chain carries TRBV9 and TRBJ1-6, with D perhaps matching TRBD1 (6 bases). This CDR3 comprises 14 residues. In germline, CDR1 is SGDLS, CDR2 YYNGEE. V shed 2 bases and J shed 9 bases, with 12 bases lying between them. CDR3 protein: CASSVIQGSSPLHF. CDR3 coding DNA: TGTGCCAGCAGCGTCATACAGGGAAGTTCACCCCTCCACTTT.

The V and J genes are TRBV20-1 and TRBJ2-1; D remains ambiguous. V lost 5 bases to trimming and J lost 7 bases, with 6 bases between them. CDR3 length equals 10 residues. Per germline, CDR1 DFQATT and CDR2 SNEGSKA (reference sequence). This chain's CDR3 is CSAPRNEQFF. The CDR3 bases are TGCAGTGCTCCTAGAAATGAGCAGTTCTTC.

The rearrangement uses TRBV6-5 and TRBJ1-1; D perhaps matches TRBD1 (5 bases). The CDR3 sequence is 12 residues long. The germline CDR1 and CDR2 sequences are MNHEY and SVGAGI. Deletions cut 5 bases from V and 10 bases from J, with 14 bases between. The DNA for the CDR3 is TGTGCCAGCAGTCCAAGGGGATCTAGAGCTTTCTTT. Translated: CASSPRGSRAFF.

The genes are TRBV2 and TRBJ1-5, with 8 bases identical to TRBD1. The CDR3 spans 15 residues. Looked up from germline, CDR1 is SNHLY and CDR2 is FYNNEI. Trimming cost V 6 bases and J 0 bases; bases outside gene matches: 4. CDR3 in DNA: TGTGCCAGCAGGGGGACAGGCAATAGCAATCAGCCCCAGCATTTT. This sequence encodes CASRGTGNSNQPQHF. Complete variable domain (other parts from reference TRBV2 and TRBJ1-5): EPEVTQTPSHQVTQMGQEVILRCVPISNHLYFYWYRQILGQKVEFLVSFYNNEISEKSEIFDDQFSVERPDGSNFTLKIRSTKLEDSAMYFCASRGTGNSNQPQHFGDGTRLSIL.

This chain links TRBV3-1 (or the pseudogene TRBV3-2) with TRBJ2-7, with 11 bases lining up with TRBD2. Germline V gives CDR1 LGHDT, CDR2 YNNKEL (reference sequence). There are 15 residues in the CDR3. V shed 4 bases and J 7 bases; nucleotides not matched to a gene: 9. The CDR3 loop reads CASSRIAGGPGEQYF. The CDR3 DNA reads as TGTGCCAGCAGCCGAATAGCGGGAGGGCCGGGGGAGCAGTACTTC.

The chain is built from TRBV6-2 or TRBV6-3 and TRBJ2-7; 12 nucleotides agree with TRBD1. Trimming cost V 6 bases and J 6 bases; bases outside gene matches: 6. Per the germline V gene, CDR1 is MNHEY and CDR2 is SVGEGT. This CDR3 region has 14 residues. DNA of the CDR3: TGTGCCAGCAGCGAACCGGGACAGGGGGCCGAGCAGTACGTC. Protein sequence: CASSEPGQGAEQYV.

The gene calls are TRBV28 and TRBJ1-6; 7 bases align to TRBD1. Per the germline V gene, CDR1 is MDHEN and CDR2 is SYDVKM. After removal of 6 bases from V and 9 bases from J, the junction contained 8 bases not matched to a gene. The CDR3 length is 14 residues. The CDR3 region has the DNA TGTGCCAGCAGGCCGACAGGGTGGGGTTCACCCCTCCACTTT. It specifies CASRPTGWGSPLHF.

The V and J genes are TRBV10-3 and TRBJ2-5; TRBD2 matches 8 bases. J lost 2 bases, V lost 7 bases, and 6 bases had no gene match. The CDR3 is made up of 14 amino acids. CDR1 is ENHRY and CDR2 is SYGVKD in the germline V gene. The CDR3 sequence is CAIKSGGKQETQYF. Here the CDR3 DNA reads TGTGCCATCAAGAGCGGGGGCAAACAAGAGACCCAGTACTTC.

The gene calls are TRBV6-2 or TRBV6-3 and TRBJ2-7; 8 bases are shared with TRBD1. Germline V gene data show CDR1 as MNHEY and CDR2 as SVGEGT. V trimming: 2 bases; J trimming: 0 bases; junction bases outside the gene matches: 3. The CDR3 is made up of 15 amino acids. CDR3 bases: TGTGCCAGCAGTTACAGGGACAGGAGCTCCTACGAGCAGTACTTC. Protein: CASSYRDRSSYEQYF.

This chain links TRBV14 with TRBJ2-3; D is perhaps TRBD1 (5 bases). Trimming pared 4 bases from V and 2 bases from J, leaving 16 bases between. CDR1 is SGHDN, CDR2 FVKESK, per germline. This CDR3 comprises 16 residues. The CDR3 coding sequence is TGTGCCAGCAGCCCCAGGGTTAATTTTCCCACAGATACGCAGTATTTT. It encodes CASSPRVNFPTDTQYF. Full variable domain (rest looked up from reference TRBV14 and TRBJ2-3): EAGVTQFPSHSVIEKGQTVTLRCDPISGHDNLYWYRRVMGKEIKFLLHFVKESKQDESGMPNNRFLAERTGGTYSTLKVQPAELEDSGVYFCASSPRVNFPTDTQYFGPGTRLTVL.

This clone came up once. V is TRBV2 and J is TRBJ1-5; D is unclear. Germline V gene sequence: CDR1 SNHLY, CDR2 FYNNEI. V lost 8 bases, J lost 2 bases, and 13 bases lay in between. This CDR3 has 14 amino acids. CDR3 DNA sequence: TGTGCCAGCGTTCGTAACAGAGGCAATCAGCCCCAGCATTTT. It yields the protein CASVRNRGNQPQHF.

This clone was found once. CDR3 in amino acids: CASSSISPRDEQYF. The DNA for the CDR3 is TGTGCCAGCAGTTCGATTAGTCCCCGCGACGAGCAGTACTTC. V usage is TRBV28 and J usage is TRBJ2-7; unclear D gene. The length of the CDR3 is 14 residues. V was clipped by 4 bases and J by 5 bases, with 15 bases between them. Germline values: CDR1 MDHEN, CDR2 SYDVKM.

The rearrangement uses TRBV2 and TRBJ1-2; no definite D call. V was cut by 6 bases and J by 8 bases, with 16 bases left in between. Germline loops: CDR1 SNHLY, CDR2 FYNNEI. The CDR3 spans 13 residues. In nucleotides, the CDR3 is TGTGCCAGCAGCCCGGACGCCGGGGTGGGCTACACCTTC. Its protein is CASSPDAGVGYTF.

This chain joins TRBV28 and TRBJ1-2; TRBD1 matches 11 bases. Germline CDR1 and CDR2: MDHEN and SYDVKM. With 6 bases clipped from V and 3 bases from J, the junction kept 6 bases outside the gene matches. CDR3 length: 15 residues. CDR3 nucleotide sequence: TGTGCCAGCAGCTGGACAGGGGGCTTCGACTATGGCTACACCTTC. It yields the protein CASSWTGGFDYGYTF.

This chain links TRBV28 with TRBJ1-1, with D perhaps matching TRBD1 (5 bases). Germline loops: CDR1 MDHEN, CDR2 SYDVKM. Trimming left V 7 bases short and J 4 bases short, with 22 bases between. The CDR3 is made up of 16 amino acids. CDR3 residues: CASNIDSAPLVTEAFF. The CDR3 DNA reads as TGTGCCAGCAACATAGACAGCGCCCCGCTGGTCACTGAAGCTTTCTTT. The whole variable domain, remainder taken from reference TRBV28 and TRBJ1-1, is DVKVTQSSRYLVKRTGEKVFLECVQDMDHENMFWYRQDPGLGLRLIYFSYDVKMKEKGDIPEGYSVSREKKERFSLILESASTNQTSMYLCASNIDSAPLVTEAFFGQGTRLTVV.

This clone has a single count. The chain has TRBV2 and TRBJ1-2, with D unclear. From germline, CDR1 is SNHLY and CDR2 FYNNEI. The CDR3 is 13 amino acids. With 9 bases removed from V and 3 bases from J, the gap between germline ends came to 14 bases. DNA of the CDR3: TGTGCCAGTACCCTCGCGGGGTACTATGGCTACACCTTC. Encoded protein: CASTLAGYYGYTF.

CDR3 amino acids: CASSMTQGARSYNEQFF. CDR3 coding DNA: TGTGCCAGTAGTATGACACAGGGGGCACGCTCCTACAATGAGCAGTTCTTC. V usage is TRBV19 and J usage is TRBJ2-1, with 9 bases aligning to TRBD1. The CDR3 is 17 amino acids. J was trimmed by 0 bases and V by 3 bases; bases with no gene match: 6. Germline-derived CDR1 and CDR2 are LNHDA and SQIVND (reference sequence).

This clone turned up a few times. A junction boundary mismatches the germline segment, possibly from a read error. The chain carries TRBV20-1 and TRBJ1-6; 7 bases line up with TRBD1. This CDR3 has 11 amino acids. In germline, CDR1 is DFQATT, CDR2 SNEGSKA (reference sequence). The CDR3, as DNA: TGCAGTGCTAGAGATCGAAGACAGGGAACCTTT. Its translation is CSARDRRQGTF.

This chain uses TRBV19 with TRBJ1-1, with D possibly matching TRBD1 (6 bases). Trimming pared 3 bases from V and 7 bases from J, leaving 18 bases between. The CDR3 length is 15 residues. Germline lookup yields CDR1 LNHDA and CDR2 SQIVND (reference sequence). Here the CDR3 DNA reads TGTGCCAGTAGTATCCCCAGGGGTCGGAACGGTGAAGCTTTCTTT. It encodes CASSIPRGRNGEAFF.

This chain joins TRBV5-1 and TRBJ2-1; 11 nucleotides line up with TRBD2. J was trimmed by 2 bases and V by 4 bases; bases with no gene match: 5. Germline loops: CDR1 SGHRS, CDR2 YFSETQ. The CDR3 extends over 16 amino acids. The CDR3 region is CASSPGTSGTYNEQFF. The CDR3 DNA reads TGCGCCAGCAGCCCGGGGACTAGCGGAACCTACAATGAGCAGTTCTTC.

The chain links TRBV2 to TRBJ1-1, with D possibly TRBD1 on 5 matching bases. The CDR3 runs 15 residues. In germline, CDR1 is SNHLY, CDR2 FYNNEI. V dropped 1 base and J dropped 1 base, with 10 bases sitting between them. CDR3 nucleotides: TGTGCCAGCAGTGAAGGGGGGGTGAGGAACACTGAAGCTTTCTTT. Translating it yields CASSEGGVRNTEAFF.

This chain connects TRBV13 to TRBJ1-2; weak D call: TRBD1 (6 bases). CDR3 size: 15 residues. V was pared by 5 bases and J by 4 bases, with 17 bases between. Looked up from germline, CDR1 is PRHDT and CDR2 is FYEKMQ (reference sequence). CDR3 amino acids: CASSERGGDGYGYTF. The CDR3 DNA reads as TGTGCCAGCAGCGAACGAGGGGGAGACGGCTATGGCTACACCTTC.

V usage is TRBV20-1 and J usage is TRBJ2-1; maybe TRBD1 (5 bases). CDR1 and CDR2 from the germline V gene are DFQATT and SNEGSKA (reference sequence). The V and J ends lost 4 bases and 5 bases respectively, with 6 bases between them. There are 11 residues in the CDR3. For the CDR3, the DNA is TGCAGTGCTAAGGGGAACAATGAGCAGTTCTTC. Its translation: CSAKGNNEQFF.

The chain is built from TRBV28 and TRBJ1-1; 8 bases agree with TRBD1. This CDR3 has 12 amino acids. Germline CDR1 MDHEN, CDR2 SYDVKM. J gave up 7 bases and V 11 bases, and 9 bases lay outside the gene matches. The CDR3 region has the DNA TGTGCCCATCAAGGACAGGGCCGTGAAGCTTTCTTT. This gives the protein CAHQGQGREAFF.

Only one count was recorded for this clone. The chain carries TRBV24-1 and TRBJ1-5; D unresolved. Germline V lookup: CDR1 KGHDR, CDR2 SFDVKD. The CDR3 loop spans 13 amino acids. V lost 6 bases to trimming and J lost 0 bases, with 5 bases between them. CDR3 nucleotide sequence: TGTGCCACCAGTAGGAGTAGCAATCAGCCCCAGCATTTT. It codes for CATSRSSNQPQHF.

The V gene is TRBV28, the J gene TRBJ2-7, with TRBD1 matching 10 bases. This CDR3 has 17 residues. CDR1 and CDR2 (germline): MDHEN, SYDVKM. With V trimmed by 7 bases and J by 1 base, 13 bases remained unmatched. In DNA, the CDR3 is TGTGCCAGCACTCCATTACCGCGGACAGGGGGTTCCTACGAGCAGTACTTC. Its protein product is CASTPLPRTGGSYEQYF.

The genes are TRBV18 and TRBJ2-1; 7 bases align to TRBD2. V trimming: 3 bases; J trimming: 0 bases; junction bases outside the gene matches: 5. The CDR3 runs to 16 residues. Germline V gene lookup returns CDR1 KGHSH and CDR2 LQKENI. Here the CDR3 DNA reads TGTGCCAGCTCACCTCTAGCGGAGGCCTCCTACAATGAGCAGTTCTTC. As protein: CASSPLAEASYNEQFF.

The rearrangement joins TRBV7-6 to TRBJ2-3; a possible D gene is TRBD1 (6 bases). CDR1 is SGHVS and CDR2 is FNYEAQ in the germline V gene. The ends were cut back, 5 bases at V and 4 bases at J, with 7 bases in the middle. The CDR3 is 12 residues long. Here the CDR3 reads CASSEGADTQYF. In DNA, the CDR3 is TGTGCCAGCAGCGAGGGGGCAGATACGCAGTATTTT.

The chain has TRBV4-1 and TRBJ1-5, with TRBD1 as a possible D gene (5 bases). Trimming removed 0 bases at V and 5 bases at J, with 11 bases between. Germline CDR1 MGHRA, CDR2 YSYEKL. This CDR3 spans 15 amino acids. The CDR3 spells CASSQEETEDQPQHF. CDR3 DNA sequence: TGCGCCAGCAGCCAAGAGGAGACAGAAGATCAGCCCCAGCATTTT.

The chain carries TRBV10-3 and TRBJ2-1, with TRBD2 matching 12 bases. Germline CDR1 ENHRY, CDR2 SYGVKD. This CDR3 region has 15 residues. The V gene end was trimmed by 0 bases and the J gene end by 7 bases; junction bases not matched to a gene: 1. DNA of the CDR3: TGTGCCATCAGTGAGTCCCTAGCGGGGGGGAATGAGCAGTTCTTC. Translating it yields CAISESLAGGNEQFF.